This T cell receptor beta chain was documented in a study of CD8 T cells in Susac syndrome. The study, taken as a whole, reports: Among active patients and in TEMRA cells, CD8+ clonal expansion in Susac reached its peak.

CDR3 length: 14 residues. Germline V gene sequence: CDR1 MGHRA, CDR2 YSYEKL. Trimming removed 4 bases from V and 2 bases from J, with 12 bases in between. As to this clonotype: Its antigen is undetermined.

RNA in amounts of roughly 0.45 to 1 ug was reverse transcribed with random hexamers. TCRdb called the immunoSEQ multiplex PCR reads again in MiXCR, with one record for every CDR3 protein. Here the sample spans around 110,000 distinct CDR3 sequences, roughly 95% being singletons. Input material: CD8+ T cells from PBMCs. The chain links TRBV4-1 to TRBJ2-7, with D perhaps matching TRBD1 (6 bases). The TCR originated in a human donor with Susac syndrome. CDR3 sequence reads: CASSPRQEAYEQYF. The CDR3 nucleotides read TGCGCCAGCAGCCCCCGACAGGAGGCCTACGAGCAGTACTTC.